These T cell receptor beta chains were read from a single sample in a study of T cell responses to AZD1222 COVID-19 vaccine. The data were produced by immunoSEQ multiplex PCR, yet TCRdb's version contains in-frame clones alone and is incomplete. The table shows approximately 130,000 clones, with 80% to 95% occurring only once. This specimen consisted of peripheral blood, obtained on day 0 of AZD1222 vaccination. Receptors originate from an adult in good health. Both conserved end residues are part of each CDR3. Fields, in order: V gene, clone size, D gene, J gene, CDR3 DNA, CDR3 protein. D genes are given only for firm matches. Clone size is stated in some rows and not others, as once, few, many or a class when expanded.

V: TRBV4-1
size: NA
D: TRBD2
J: TRBJ2-7
DNA: TGCGCCAGCAGCCAGGTAGGACTAGCGGTCACCTACGAGCAGTACTTC
CDR3: CASSQVGLAVTYEQYF

V: TRBV19
size: NA
D: TRBD2
J: TRBJ2-2
DNA: TGTGCCACATTGTCGGGGGGTAGGAACACCGGGGAGCTGTTTTTT
CDR3: CATLSGGRNTGELFF

V: TRBV7-8
size: once
D: NA
J: TRBJ1-5
DNA: TGTGCCAGCAGCTTAGCTGGTTATAGGGCGGGGCAGCCCCAGCATTTT
CDR3: CASSLAGYRAGQPQHF

V: TRBV3-1/TRBV3-2
size: NA
D: TRBD1
J: TRBJ1-1
DNA: TGTGCCAGCAGCCAAGAATCCAGGGGGGGCGCAGCTTTCTTT
CDR3: CASSQESRGGAAFF

V: TRBV30
size: NA
D: NA
J: TRBJ1-1
DNA: TGTGCCGCCTCCAAGTGGCAGTTTGGGACTGAAGCTTTCTTT
CDR3: CAASKWQFGTEAFF

V: TRBV6-5
size: few
D: NA
J: TRBJ1-2
DNA: TGTGCCAGCAGTTACTCGATAGTGGGCGGCTATGGCTACACCTTC
CDR3: CASSYSIVGGYGYTF

V: TRBV2
size: NA
D: TRBD1
J: TRBJ2-7
DNA: TGCGCCATAGGACAGGGGGTACTCTCCTACGAGCAGTACTTC
CDR3: CAIGQGVLSYEQYF

V: TRBV28
size: NA
D: NA
J: TRBJ2-2
DNA: TGTGCCGTCATCTCGGGGACCGGGGAGCTGTTTTTT
CDR3: CAVISGTGELFF

V: TRBV19
size: NA
D: NA
J: TRBJ1-5
DNA: TGTGCCAGTAGTATGGGAAAGGGGATTAGCAATCAGCCCCAGCATTTT
CDR3: CASSMGKGISNQPQHF

V: TRBV7-2
size: NA
D: TRBD1
J: TRBJ1-4
DNA: TGTGCCAGCAGCTCCCCCTACAGGGGGGTTGAAAAACTGTTTTTT
CDR3: CASSSPYRGVEKLFF

V: TRBV5-4
size: NA
D: TRBD2
J: TRBJ2-1
DNA: TGTGCCAGCAGCTTGAAGCGGGAGTACTCCTACAATGAGCAGTTCTTC
CDR3: CASSLKREYSYNEQFF

V: TRBV6-5
size: NA
D: NA
J: TRBJ1-6
DNA: TGTGCCAGCAGTTACTCGGGGGCCTATAATTCACCCCTCCACTTT
CDR3: CASSYSGAYNSPLHF

V: TRBV19
size: once
D: TRBD1
J: TRBJ1-5
DNA: TGTGCCAGCCGAAGGACAGGGGAAATTCAGCCCCAGCATTTT
CDR3: CASRRTGEIQPQHF

V: TRBV29-1
size: NA
D: NA
J: TRBJ1-4
DNA: TGCAGCGTTGTGGGGGGGGCATATGGTGAAAAACTGTTTTTT
CDR3: CSVVGGAYGEKLFF

V: TRBV19
size: NA
D: NA
J: TRBJ1-5
DNA: TGTGCCAGTAGAATTAGGGGGTGGACTCAGCCCCAGCATTTT
CDR3: CASRIRGWTQPQHF

V: TRBV28
size: NA
D: NA
J: TRBJ2-2
DNA: TGTGCCAGCAGCTCAATGTCCGGGAGAGACACCGGGGAGCTGTTTTTT
CDR3: CASSSMSGRDTGELFF

V: TRBV18
size: NA
D: TRBD1
J: TRBJ2-2
DNA: TGTGCCAGCTCCCCCGGGACAGGGAACACCGGGGAGCTGTTTTTT
CDR3: CASSPGTGNTGELFF

V: TRBV25-1
size: NA
D: NA
J: TRBJ2-3
DNA: TGTGCCAGTACTCCAGGGAGAGGTTGGACAGATACGCAGTATTTT
CDR3: CASTPGRGWTDTQYF

V: TRBV24-1
size: NA
D: TRBD1
J: TRBJ1-4
DNA: TGTGCCACCAGTGAGGGGGGACAGGGAGTAGGTGAAAAACTGTTTTTT
CDR3: CATSEGGQGVGEKLFF

V: TRBV7-9
size: NA
D: TRBD2
J: TRBJ2-1
DNA: TGTGCCACCTCCCTCGTGTCGGGAGGTGAGCAGTTCTTC
CDR3: CATSLVSGGEQFF

V: TRBV7-9
size: NA
D: NA
J: TRBJ1-5
DNA: TGTGCCAGCAGCTTAGTCGGACGTTATAGCAATCAGCCCCAGCATTTT
CDR3: CASSLVGRYSNQPQHF

V: TRBV2
size: NA
D: TRBD1
J: TRBJ1-1
DNA: TGTGCCAGCAGCGATACAGGGGGGGTCACTGAAGCTTTCTTT
CDR3: CASSDTGGVTEAFF

V: TRBV2
size: NA
D: TRBD1
J: TRBJ1-2
DNA: TGTGCCAGCAGGGGACAGGGGGCGTTAGGCTACACCTTC
CDR3: CASRGQGALGYTF

V: TRBV4-1
size: NA
D: NA
J: TRBJ1-5
DNA: TGCGCCAGCAGCCAAGATTGGAGTATTAGCAATCAGCCCCAGCATTTT
CDR3: CASSQDWSISNQPQHF

V: TRBV7-9
size: NA
D: NA
J: TRBJ1-3
DNA: TGTGCCAGCAACATGGGCGGCTCTGGAAACACCATATATTTT
CDR3: CASNMGGSGNTIYF

V: TRBV7-8
size: NA
D: NA
J: TRBJ1-6
DNA: TGTGCCAGCAGCTTAACTTCTGGCAGGGGAAATTCACCCCTCCACTTT
CDR3: CASSLTSGRGNSPLHF

V: TRBV6-5
size: NA
D: TRBD1
J: TRBJ1-5
DNA: TGTGCCAGCAGTTACCAGGGGGCTTATAGCAATCAGCCCCAGCATTTT
CDR3: CASSYQGAYSNQPQHF

V: TRBV18
size: NA
D: NA
J: TRBJ1-1
DNA: TGTGCCAGCTCACTCCGGGGGTTGGAAACTGAAGCTTTCTTT
CDR3: CASSLRGLETEAFF

V: TRBV20-1
size: NA
D: NA
J: TRBJ1-1
DNA: TGCAGTGCTAGTCTACCCAATCGGCCGAAGAACACTGAAGCTTTCTTT
CDR3: CSASLPNRPKNTEAFF

V: TRBV7-8
size: few
D: NA
J: TRBJ1-2
DNA: TGTGCCAGCAGCTTACCCAACGCTTTCGAAGGCTACACCTTC
CDR3: CASSLPNAFEGYTF

V: TRBV19
size: once
D: NA
J: TRBJ1-6
DNA: TGTGCCAGTAGTATTACGGGCCGCGGACAGAATTCACCCCTCCACTTT
CDR3: CASSITGRGQNSPLHF

V: TRBV7-9
size: NA
D: NA
J: TRBJ2-3
DNA: TGTGCCAGCAGCTCGGCGGGCCCAGATACGCAGTATTTT
CDR3: CASSSAGPDTQYF

V: TRBV24-1
size: NA
D: NA
J: TRBJ2-4
DNA: TGTGCCACCAGTGATTTGACGGGGGCGAGGAACATTCAGTACTTC
CDR3: CATSDLTGARNIQYF

V: TRBV10-3
size: NA
D: NA
J: TRBJ2-2
DNA: TGTGCCATCCTCAGGAACACCGGGGAGCTGTTTTTT
CDR3: CAILRNTGELFF

V: TRBV20-1
size: once
D: NA
J: TRBJ1-2
DNA: TGCAGTTCACCGGGGAACTATGGCTACACCTTC
CDR3: CSSPGNYGYTF

V: TRBV11-2
size: once
D: NA
J: TRBJ1-4
DNA: TGTGCCAGCAGCGATACAGGGTCTGCTAATGAAAAACTGTTTTTT
CDR3: CASSDTGSANEKLFF

V: TRBV7-9
size: NA
D: NA
J: TRBJ2-3
DNA: TGTGCCAGCAGCTTACCCTCGGGAGATACGCAGTATTTT
CDR3: CASSLPSGDTQYF

V: TRBV29-1
size: NA
D: NA
J: TRBJ2-1
DNA: TGCAGCGTTGACCGCACCTTCGCCGAGCAGTTCTTC
CDR3: CSVDRTFAEQFF

V: TRBV28
size: NA
D: NA
J: TRBJ2-7
DNA: TGTGCCAGCAGACTGGGACTCCGTTACGAGCAGTACTTC
CDR3: CASRLGLRYEQYF

V: TRBV7-9
size: NA
D: TRBD2
J: TRBJ2-3
DNA: TGTGCCAGCAGCTTAGCGGGAGGGCCAAAAGATACGCAGTATTTT
CDR3: CASSLAGGPKDTQYF

V: TRBV12-5
size: NA
D: NA
J: TRBJ2-1
DNA: TGTGCTAGTGGTTTGGGGGGGAACTTCTACAATGAGCAGTTCTTC
CDR3: CASGLGGNFYNEQFF

V: TRBV3-1/TRBV3-2
size: NA
D: TRBD1
J: TRBJ2-3
DNA: TGTGCCAGCAGCCAAGGGACAGGGTGGAATACGCAGTATTTT
CDR3: CASSQGTGWNTQYF

V: TRBV30
size: NA
D: NA
J: TRBJ1-2
DNA: TGTGCCTGGAGGGGGTTACAGGTGGATGGCTACACCTTC
CDR3: CAWRGLQVDGYTF

V: TRBV5-1
size: NA
D: NA
J: TRBJ1-1
DNA: TGCGCCAGCAGCTCGACGGGGGGGAACACTGAAGCTTTCTTT
CDR3: CASSSTGGNTEAFF

V: TRBV7-8
size: NA
D: NA
J: TRBJ2-7
DNA: TGTGCCAGCAGCTTAGCCCCCGACCGGTGGAGCGGACTCGAGCAGTACTTC
CDR3: CASSLAPDRWSGLEQYF

V: TRBV27
size: NA
D: TRBD1
J: TRBJ1-1
DNA: TGTGCCAGCATACAGGGGACTGAAGCTTTCTTT
CDR3: CASIQGTEAFF

V: TRBV13
size: NA
D: NA
J: TRBJ2-2
DNA: TGTGCCAGCGAAGATTACACCCCCGGACGCACCGGGGAGCTGTTTTTT
CDR3: CASEDYTPGRTGELFF

V: TRBV5-6
size: NA
D: TRBD2
J: TRBJ2-7
DNA: TGTGCCAGCAGCTTGGCCGGGACTAGCGGGATGGAGCAGTACTTC
CDR3: CASSLAGTSGMEQYF